A selection of T cell receptor beta chains follows, all from one sample in a study of somatic mutations in cytotoxic T cells in rheumatoid arthritis. Some clones are missing from TCRdb's copy, which holds only in-frame ones; the method was immunoSEQ multiplex PCR. The sample has roughly 18,000 clones, around four fifths seen once. The sequenced material came from CD8+ T cells sorted from blood. The source of these receptors is a woman aged 60-75 years in good health. Both conserved end residues are part of each CDR3. Each record gives: J gene, V gene, clone size, CDR3 length, D gene, CDR3 protein, CDR3 DNA. A D gene is named only where the DNA matches it firmly. Expanded clones are given a class, and other clones once, few, many or no size at all.

>TRBJ2-1|TRBV7-9|medium-sized|15|-
CASSLRDWGYNEQFF
TGTGCCAGCAGCTTACGGGACTGGGGATACAATGAGCAGTTCTTC
>TRBJ1-2|TRBV19|-|15|-
CASNTALAGNYGYTF
TGTGCCAGTAATACTGCATTGGCGGGTAACTATGGCTACACCTTC
>TRBJ1-4|TRBV7-9|-|16|-
CASSRGTGGLTEKLFF
TGTGCCAGCAGCCGAGGAACTGGGGGGTTGACTGAAAAACTGTTTTTT
>TRBJ2-3|TRBV6-4|-|14|-
CASSERGGTDTQYF
TGTGCCAGCAGTGAACGTGGGGGCACAGATACGCAGTATTTT
>TRBJ2-7|TRBV18|-|19|TRBD1
CASSPSTRDRGFSSYEQYF
TGTGCCAGCTCCCCCTCGACCCGGGACAGGGGGTTTTCCTCCTACGAGCAGTACTTC
>TRBJ2-3|TRBV7-9|-|16|TRBD1
CASSPAPTGEEDTQYF
TGTGCCAGCAGCCCCGCCCCGACAGGGGAGGAAGATACGCAGTATTTT
>TRBJ2-7|TRBV6-1|-|16|-
CASSEARGYYSYEQYF
TGTGCCAGCAGTGAAGCTAGGGGGTATTACTCCTACGAGCAGTACTTC
>TRBJ2-1|TRBV19|-|14|-
CASSIGGSYNEQFF
TGTGCCAGTAGTATCGGGGGATCCTACAATGAGCAGTTCTTC
>TRBJ2-7|TRBV5-4|once|15|TRBD1
CASSFRDRGRYEQYF
TGTGCCAGCAGCTTCCGGGACAGGGGTCGCTACGAGCAGTACTTC
>TRBJ1-6|TRBV27|-|18|TRBD1
CASSFGMIGQGFESPLHF
TGTGCCAGCAGTTTTGGAATGATCGGACAGGGTTTTGAGTCACCCCTCCACTTT
>TRBJ1-3|TRBV9|-|15|TRBD1
CASSGNRGHGNTIYF
TGTGCCAGCAGCGGGAACAGGGGGCATGGAAACACCATATATTTT
>TRBJ1-1|TRBV30|-|12|TRBD1
CAWNRGRAEAFF
TGTGCCTGGAACAGGGGTCGGGCTGAAGCTTTCTTT
>TRBJ1-5|TRBV27|-|14|-
CASSLSGGGQPQHF
TGTGCCAGCAGTTTATCCGGGGGCGGGCAGCCCCAGCATTTT
>TRBJ2-7|TRBV4-1|-|15|-
CASSQDLGTGYEQYF
TGCGCCAGCAGCCAAGATTTAGGGACGGGCTACGAGCAGTACTTC
>TRBJ2-7|TRBV7-9|-|15|-
CASSDPAGSSYEQYF
TGTGCCAGCAGCGACCCGGCGGGGTCCTCCTACGAGCAGTACTTC
>TRBJ2-7|TRBV9|-|14|-
CASGGLASTYEQYF
TGTGCCAGCGGCGGGTTAGCGAGCACCTACGAGCAGTACTTC